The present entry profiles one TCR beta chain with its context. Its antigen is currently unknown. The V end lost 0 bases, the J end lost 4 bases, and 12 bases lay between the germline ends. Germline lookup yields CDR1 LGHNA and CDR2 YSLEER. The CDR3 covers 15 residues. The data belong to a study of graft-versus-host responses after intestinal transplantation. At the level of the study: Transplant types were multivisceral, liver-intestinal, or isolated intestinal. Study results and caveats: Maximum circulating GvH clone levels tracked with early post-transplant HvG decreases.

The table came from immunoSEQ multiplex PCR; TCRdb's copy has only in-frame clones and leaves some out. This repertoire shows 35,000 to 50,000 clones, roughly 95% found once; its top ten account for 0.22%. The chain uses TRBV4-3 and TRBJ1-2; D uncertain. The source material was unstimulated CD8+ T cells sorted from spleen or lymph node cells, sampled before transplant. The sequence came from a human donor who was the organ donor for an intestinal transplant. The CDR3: CASSQDWPGSYGYTF. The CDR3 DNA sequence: TGCGCCAGCAGCCAAGACTGGCCGGGGAGCTATGGCTACACCTTC.